This TCR beta chain was recorded in a study of blood T cell repertoires in COVID-19. In the study overall: Italy, Spain and the United States were the sources of the convalescent and acute COVID-19 samples.

This CDR3 comprises 14 residues. Germline V gene lookup returns CDR1 SGHRS and CDR2 YFSETQ. Trimming took 2 bases from V and 5 from J; bases not matched to a gene: 3. Produced via immunoSEQ multiplex PCR; TCRdb's table is partial and in-frame only. Of 200,000 to 250,000 clones detected, approximately 83% appear once; the ten largest clones hold roughly 3%. The source of this sequence is a young woman who had recovered from COVID-19. Sequencing was done on a sample of peripheral blood. The chain recombines TRBV5-1 with TRBJ2-5; 10 nucleotides agree with TRBD2. As DNA, the CDR3 is TGCGCCAGCAGCTTTACTAGCGGGGTGGAGACCCAGTACTTC. This translates into CASSFTSGVETQYF.